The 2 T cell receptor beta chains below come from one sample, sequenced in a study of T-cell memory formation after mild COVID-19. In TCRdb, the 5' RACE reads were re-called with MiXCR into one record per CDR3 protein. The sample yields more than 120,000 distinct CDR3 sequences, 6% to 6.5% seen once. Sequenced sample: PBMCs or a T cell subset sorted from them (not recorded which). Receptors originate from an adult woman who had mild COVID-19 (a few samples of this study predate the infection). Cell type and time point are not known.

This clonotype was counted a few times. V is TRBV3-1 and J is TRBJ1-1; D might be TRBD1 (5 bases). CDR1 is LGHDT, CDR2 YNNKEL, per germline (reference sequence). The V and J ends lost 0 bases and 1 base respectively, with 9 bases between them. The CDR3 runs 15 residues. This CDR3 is CASSQDRVQNTEAFF. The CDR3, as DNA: TGTGCCAGCAGCCAAGACAGGGTTCAGAACACTGAAGCTTTCTTT.

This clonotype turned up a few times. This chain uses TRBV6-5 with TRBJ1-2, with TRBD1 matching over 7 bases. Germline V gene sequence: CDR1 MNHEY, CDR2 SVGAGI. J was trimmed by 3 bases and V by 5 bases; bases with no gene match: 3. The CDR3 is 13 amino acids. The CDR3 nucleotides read TGTGCCAGCAGTCGGGACAGCCACTATGGCTACACCTTC. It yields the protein CASSRDSHYGYTF.